The 30 T cell receptor beta chains below were found in one sample sequenced in a study of response to subunit inactivated influenza vaccine. A single record per CDR3 protein comes from TCRdb applying MiXCR to the RT-PCR reads. Here the sample spans about 520,000 distinct CDR3 sequences, less than 7.5% being singletons. The sample here was PBMCs from blood, taken about 24 months after vaccination. The receptor source for this set is a man aged 45 to 70 who received an inactivated influenza vaccine.

This clonotype was detected a few times. V gene TRBV6-1 combines with J gene TRBJ2-7; weak D call: TRBD1 (5 bases). Germline CDR1 MNHNS, CDR2 SASEGT. Deletions cut 2 bases from V and 2 bases from J, with 16 bases between. This CDR3 has 16 amino acids. The CDR3 coding sequence is TGTGCCAGCAGTGAATCTCCGCGGACAAGAACCTACGAGCAGTACTTC. This encodes CASSESPRTRTYEQYF.

J is TRBJ2-1 and V is TRBV11-2; possibly TRBD1 or TRBD2 for D (7 bases each). The V end was cut by 2 bases, the J end by 7 bases, with 18 bases between. The CDR3 is 16 amino acids. From germline, CDR1 is SGHAT and CDR2 FQNNGV. CDR3 protein: CASSLMGRGLGNEQFF. CDR3 coding DNA: TGTGCCAGCAGCTTAATGGGGAGGGGGCTTGGGAATGAGCAGTTCTTC.

At least ten counts were recorded for this clonotype. The chain uses TRBV11-2 and TRBJ2-7; a weak D match, TRBD2 (5 bases). The germline V gene encodes CDR1 SGHAT and CDR2 FQNNGV. V lost 2 bases and J 2 bases, leaving 13 bases between the germline ends. This CDR3 contains 15 residues. CDR3 residues: CASSLFAGFTYEQYF. The CDR3 bases are TGTGCCAGCAGCTTATTCGCGGGTTTTACCTACGAGCAGTACTTC.

This clonotype was observed a few times. The rearrangement joins TRBV4-3 to TRBJ2-5; D not certain. The V end was cut by 1 base, the J end by 8 bases, with 11 bases between. The CDR3 has 13 residues. Germline CDR1 and CDR2: LGHNA and YSLEER. CDR3 loop: CASSQADGGTQYF. The CDR3 nucleotides read TGCGCCAGCAGCCAAGCAGACGGCGGAACCCAGTACTTC.

This chain uses TRBV14 with TRBJ1-6, with 8 positions matching TRBD1. Germline CDR1 reads SGHDN; CDR2 reads FVKESK. Trimming at V came to 1 base and at J to 7 bases, leaving 0 bases not matched to a gene. CDR3 size: 14 residues. The CDR3 DNA reads TGTGCCAGCAGCCAAGCAGGGGGCAATTCACCCCTCCACTTT. Residues: CASSQAGGNSPLHF.

The gene calls are TRBV6-5 and TRBJ2-2; D is uncertain. Between the trimmed V and J ends, which lost 2 bases and 2 bases, there was a span of 12 bases. The CDR3 loop spans 16 amino acids. Germline V gene sequence: CDR1 MNHEY, CDR2 SVGAGI. CDR3 sequence reads: CASSYPHSQNTGELFF. In nucleotides, the CDR3 is TGTGCCAGCAGTTACCCACATAGCCAAAACACCGGGGAGCTGTTTTTT.

This clonotype was observed a few times. The rearrangement uses TRBV4-3 and TRBJ2-2, with 9 bases that match TRBD1. V gave up 1 base and J gave up 7 bases; unmatched junction bases: 7. The CDR3 consists of 16 residues. Germline values: CDR1 LGHNA, CDR2 YSLEER. For the CDR3, the DNA is TGCGCCAGCAGCCAAGCAAACAGGGGGCGCGGCGGGGAGCTGTTTTTT. This gives the protein CASSQANRGRGGELFF.

In DNA, the CDR3 is TGCAGTGCTAGAAAGCTGGAGGACCAAGAGACCCAGTACTTC. It is translated as CSARKLEDQETQYF. The genes are TRBV20-1 and TRBJ2-5; tentatively, D is TRBD2 (5 bases). Germline CDR1 reads DFQATT; CDR2 reads SNEGSKA (reference sequence). The CDR3 has 14 residues. Deletions cut 2 bases from V and 0 bases from J, with 10 bases between.

The gene calls are TRBV12-3 or TRBV12-4 and TRBJ1-1; unclear D gene. Between the trimmed V and J ends, which lost 4 bases and 4 bases, there was a span of 10 bases. CDR3 length: 13 residues. The DNA of the CDR3 is TGTGCCAGCAGTTCCTCAGAGGGCACTGAAGCTTTCTTT. Translated: CASSSSEGTEAFF.

As concerns this clonotype: With a much larger clone just one base away, this may be a read error. The chain is built from TRBV12-3 or TRBV12-4 and TRBJ2-1, with 7 bases aligning to TRBD1. J lost 9 bases, V lost 7 bases, and 12 bases had no gene match. This CDR3 spans 14 amino acids. The CDR3, as DNA: TGTGCCAGCACAGAAGGGGGCTCAAAGGGTGAGCAGTTCTTC. As protein: CASTEGGSKGEQFF.

This clonotype showed up just a few times. The rearrangement joins TRBV7-2 to TRBJ1-2, with a tentative D call TRBD1 (6 bases). The germline CDR1 and CDR2 sequences are SGHTA and FQGNSA. With 1 base removed from V and 2 bases from J, the gap between germline ends came to 11 bases. The CDR3 is made up of 15 amino acids. CDR3 bases: TGTGCCAGCAGCTTAGAGGCAGGGGCAAACTATGGCTACACCTTC. Protein sequence: CASSLEAGANYGYTF.

The V gene is TRBV20-1, the J gene TRBJ1-2; weak D call: TRBD1 (5 bases). V shed 6 bases and J shed 2 bases, with 19 bases lying between them. The CDR3 is 15 amino acids. The germline V gene encodes CDR1 DFQATT and CDR2 SNEGSKA (reference sequence). This chain's CDR3 is CSAPESGRKNYGYTF. The CDR3 region has the DNA TGCAGTGCCCCAGAGTCGGGGCGTAAAAACTATGGCTACACCTTC.

This clonotype was observed at least ten times. The genes are TRBV18 and TRBJ1-2; D possibly corresponds to TRBD1 (5 bases). The CDR3 has 14 amino acids. Germline CDR1 is KGHSH and CDR2 is LQKENI. The ends were cut back, 2 bases at V and 2 bases at J, with 9 bases in the middle. The CDR3: CASSPKRQNYGYTF. CDR3 DNA: TGTGCCAGCTCACCAAAGCGACAGAACTATGGCTACACCTTC.

This clonotype was counted only a few times. The chain recombines TRBV4-3 with TRBJ1-2; D gene unclear. CDR3 length equals 15 residues. The V end lost 2 bases, the J end lost 1 base, and 11 bases lay between the germline ends. Germline V lookup: CDR1 LGHNA, CDR2 YSLEER. In nucleotides, the CDR3 is TGCGCCAGCAGCCAAAGAAAGGTGATTAACTATGGCTACACCTTC. Its protein product is CASSQRKVINYGYTF.

V usage is TRBV18 and J usage is TRBJ2-5; D is perhaps TRBD2 (6 bases). The CDR3 contains 14 residues. Trimming removed 3 bases from V and 0 bases from J, with 8 bases in between. Germline values: CDR1 KGHSH, CDR2 LQKENI. The CDR3 sequence: CASSPGLYQETQYF. The CDR3 nucleotides are TGTGCCAGCTCACCGGGACTTTACCAAGAGACCCAGTACTTC.

This clonotype was observed a handful of times. In nucleotides, the CDR3 is TGTGCCAGCAGTCAACCCGGGACAGGGACGTTGGGGGAGCTGTTTTTT. It translates to CASSQPGTGTLGELFF. The chain uses TRBV28 and TRBJ2-2; 9 positions match TRBD1. V lost 5 bases to trimming and J lost 8 bases; unmatched junction nucleotides: 12. This CDR3 comprises 16 residues. The germline gives CDR1 MDHEN, CDR2 SYDVKM.

This clonotype was observed at least ten times. V and J are TRBV6-1 and TRBJ1-5; unclear D gene. The CDR3 extends over 13 amino acids. Trimming took 8 bases from V and 0 from J, leaving 8 bases between them. The germline V gene has CDR1 MNHNS and CDR2 SASEGT. In DNA, the CDR3 is TGTGCCAGCGCACAGAATAGCAATCAGCCCCAGCATTTT. Protein: CASAQNSNQPQHF.

This clonotype was recorded a few times. V is TRBV6-2 or TRBV6-3 and J is TRBJ1-2; 7 bases match TRBD1. The trim removed 6 bases at V and 8 bases at J, leaving 9 bases unmatched. CDR3 length: 13 residues. The germline V gene has CDR1 MNHEY and CDR2 SVGEGT. Written as DNA, the CDR3 is TGTGCCAGCAGATCGACCGGGACAGAAGGCTACACCTTC. Encoded protein: CASRSTGTEGYTF.

For this clonotype: The junction and the germline gene differ at one end; a read error may be behind it. The chain carries TRBV20-1 and TRBJ2-3; TRBD2 matches 9 bases. The CDR3 extends over 16 amino acids. CDR1 and CDR2 from the germline V gene are DFQATT and SNEGSKA (reference sequence). CDR3 loop: CGASSGAGGPTDTQYF. Here the CDR3 DNA reads TGCGGTGCTAGTTCGGGAGCGGGAGGCCCCACAGATACGCAGTATTTT.

This clonotype has ten or more counts. This CDR3 reads CSAKGSTGALSGELFF. The CDR3 nucleotides read TGCAGTGCTAAAGGCTCGACAGGAGCCTTATCCGGGGAGCTGTTTTTT. The V call is TRBV20-1, the J call TRBJ2-2, with D tentatively TRBD1 (6 bases). The CDR3 has 16 amino acids. Germline assignment: CDR1 DFQATT and CDR2 SNEGSKA (reference sequence). Trimming shortened V by 4 bases and J by 6 bases, and 21 bases separated the two germline ends.

This clonotype was seen a few times. The V call is TRBV9, the J call TRBJ2-5; D might be TRBD2 (5 bases). The V gene's germline CDR1 is SGDLS and CDR2 YYNGEE. The CDR3 contains 16 residues. With 0 bases removed from V and 2 bases from J, the gap between germline ends came to 14 bases. DNA of the CDR3: TGTGCCAGCAGCGTAGATGCGGGCCGACTTCAAGAGACCCAGTACTTC. As protein: CASSVDAGRLQETQYF.

The chain employs TRBV29-1 and TRBJ1-5; D may be TRBD1 (5 bases). V was clipped by 6 bases and J by 5 bases, with 14 bases between them. Germline V lookup: CDR1 SQVTM, CDR2 ANQGSEA. CDR3 size: 13 residues. The CDR3 coding sequence is TGCAGCGTCAGGGACGGCCGTCATCAGCCCCAGCATTTT. Amino acids: CSVRDGRHQPQHF. The complete variable domain, with remaining parts taken from reference TRBV29-1 and TRBJ1-5, reads SAVISQKPSRDICQRGTSLTIQCQVDSQVTMMFWYRQQPGQSLTLIATANQGSEATYESGFVIDKFPISRPNLTFSTLTVSNMSPEDSSIYLCSVRDGRHQPQHFGDGTRLSIL.

This clonotype was counted a few times. The genes are TRBV6-5 and TRBJ1-1, with 7 bases that match TRBD1. Per germline, CDR1 MNHEY and CDR2 SVGAGI. The CDR3 is 14 amino acids. The ends lost 0 bases at V and 5 bases at J; junction bases unmatched: 3. The CDR3 nucleotides read TGTGCCAGCAGTTACTCGACAGGGCTAACTGAAGCTTTCTTT. Protein sequence: CASSYSTGLTEAFF.

This clonotype occurred many times. At one of its ends the junction is not consistent with the germline gene, which may arise from a read error. The chain couples TRBV5-1 to TRBJ2-7; the match to TRBD1 covers 7 bases. Germline CDR1 is SGHRS and CDR2 is YFSETQ. The CDR3 is 14 amino acids. CDR3 sequence (DNA): TGTGCCAGCAGCTTAGTCCAGGGGGCCTACGAGCAGTACTTC. Its translation: CASSLVQGAYEQYF.

This clonotype was counted at least ten times. The rearrangement joins TRBV27 to TRBJ2-7, with 7 bases that match TRBD1. Germline lookup yields CDR1 MNHEY and CDR2 SMNVEV (reference sequence). This CDR3 has 16 residues. The V and J ends lost 5 bases and 0 bases, in that order; junction bases with no gene match: 10. In nucleotides, the CDR3 is TGTGCCAGCAGTCCCTCCACGACAGGGTTCTCCTACGAGCAGTACTTC. This codes for CASSPSTTGFSYEQYF.

This clonotype occurred a few times. The chain links TRBV10-3 to TRBJ1-2, with 7 bases identical to TRBD1. Germline V gene sequence: CDR1 ENHRY, CDR2 SYGVKD. The ends lost 1 base at V and 2 bases at J; junction bases unmatched: 1. The CDR3 runs 14 residues. The CDR3 loop reads CAISELTGNYGYTF. CDR3 DNA sequence: TGTGCCATCAGTGAGTTGACAGGGAACTATGGCTACACCTTC.

This clonotype was detected only a few times. This sequence joins TRBV20-1 and TRBJ1-5; D is unclear. The CDR3 length is 11 residues. V lost 7 bases and J lost 7, with 11 bases in between. CDR1 DFQATT and CDR2 SNEGSKA come from the germline V gene (reference sequence). CDR3 DNA sequence: TGCAGTGTCGGGGAGGCCCAGCCCCAGCATTTT. Its translation: CSVGEAQPQHF.

The chain carries TRBV21-1 and TRBJ2-7; the table calls TRBD2, which could not be checked here. TRBV21-1 is described as a pseudogene. The CDR3 sequence is 17 residues long. The CDR3 DNA reads as TGTGCCAGCAGCACAATACCGGGACTAGCGGGAGTAGCCGAGCAGTACTTC. This sequence encodes CASSTIPGLAGVAEQYF.

V and J are TRBV14 and TRBJ2-1; either TRBD1 or TRBD2 may fit D (5 bases each). The V end was cut by 0 bases, the J end by 6 bases, with 9 bases between. CDR3 size: 14 residues. Germline CDR1 SGHDN, CDR2 FVKESK. For the CDR3, the DNA is TGTGCCAGCAGCCAAGACAGGGACCGCAATGAGCAGTTCTTC. Translating it yields CASSQDRDRNEQFF. The whole variable domain, remainder taken from reference TRBV14 and TRBJ2-1, is EAGVTQFPSHSVIEKGQTVTLRCDPISGHDNLYWYRRVMGKEIKFLLHFVKESKQDESGMPNNRFLAERTGGTYSTLKVQPAELEDSGVYFCASSQDRDRNEQFFGPGTRLTVL.

V is TRBV6-1 and J is TRBJ1-5, with a weak D call TRBD1 (6 bases). The germline V gene has CDR1 MNHNS and CDR2 SASEGT. The CDR3 extends over 15 amino acids. V dropped 6 bases and J dropped 2 bases, with 14 bases sitting between them. CDR3 bases: TGTGCCAGCAGGAGGACAGCTGATGGCAATCAGCCCCAGCATTTT. Residues: CASRRTADGNQPQHF.